A selection of T cell receptor beta chains follows, all from one sample in a study of cytomegalovirus exposure and HLA in healthy donors. The data were produced by immunoSEQ multiplex PCR, yet TCRdb's version contains in-frame clones alone and is incomplete. The profile covers under 150,000 clones, with approximately 86% appearing a single time and roughly 1.7% taken by the ten largest. The source material was PBMCs. The receptors derive from a boy aged 5-17 years in good health and CMV-seronegative. CDR3s include the opening cysteine and the closing phenylalanine or tryptophan. A D gene is named only where the DNA matches it firmly. Clone size, where shown, is once, few, many, or a class for clones that have expanded.

CDR3 protein	CDR3 DNA	V gene	J gene	D gene	clone size
CAISESGTSGRSAKNIQYF	TGTGCCATCAGTGAGTCCGGGACTAGCGGGAGGTCGGCCAAAAACATTCAGTACTTC	TRBV10-3	TRBJ2-4	TRBD2	NA
CASSLGRGTGELFF	TGCGCCAGCAGCCTAGGGAGGGGCACCGGGGAGCTGTTTTTT	TRBV5-1	TRBJ2-2	TRBD2	NA
CAGGTDLSYEQYF	TGTGCCGGAGGGACAGACCTCTCCTACGAGCAGTACTTC	TRBV2	TRBJ2-7	NA	NA
CASSQKQGVGTGELFF	TGCGCCAGCAGCCAAAAACAGGGCGTTGGAACCGGGGAGCTGTTTTTT	TRBV4-1	TRBJ2-2	NA	NA
CASSYSRQGGTEAFF	TGTGCCAGCAGTTACTCGAGGCAGGGTGGGACTGAAGCTTTCTTT	TRBV6-5	TRBJ1-1	NA	NA
CASSRQGTNTEAFF	TGTGCCAGCTCGCGACAGGGGACGAACACTGAAGCTTTCTTT	TRBV18	TRBJ1-1	TRBD1	NA
CASSLLYEQYF	TGTGCCAGCAGCTTATTATACGAGCAGTACTTC	TRBV11-2	TRBJ2-7	NA	NA
CASSQETGSEAFF	TGTGCCAGCAGCCAAGAAACAGGTAGTGAAGCTTTCTTT	TRBV14	TRBJ1-1	NA	NA
CASSESIGGRAEETQYF	TGTGCCAGCAGTGAATCGATCGGCGGGAGGGCCGAGGAGACCCAGTACTTC	TRBV6-1	TRBJ2-5	TRBD2	NA
CASSIDRGLGETQYF	TGTGCCAGTAGTATAGACAGGGGGCTAGGAGAGACCCAGTACTTC	TRBV19	TRBJ2-5	TRBD1	NA
CASRWGQGIYGYTF	TGTGCCAGCAGGTGGGGACAGGGGATCTATGGCTACACCTTC	TRBV6-5	TRBJ1-2	TRBD1	NA
CASSQDRGTQYF	TGCGCCAGCAGCCAAGATAGGGGGACCCAGTACTTC	TRBV4-1	TRBJ2-5	NA	NA
CASRQTSSHTGELFF	TGTGCCAGCAGGCAGACTAGCAGCCATACCGGGGAGCTGTTTTTT	TRBV2	TRBJ2-2	TRBD2	NA
CASSDEGARGTQYF	TGTGCCAGCAGTGATGAGGGGGCGCGAGGGACCCAGTACTTC	TRBV6-1	TRBJ2-5	TRBD1	NA
CASITHREGYTF	TGTGCCAGCATTACACACAGGGAGGGCTACACCTTC	TRBV6-6	TRBJ1-2	NA	NA
CASSQGLLNTGELFF	TGTGCCAGCAGCCAGGGACTATTAAACACCGGGGAGCTGTTTTTT	TRBV5-8	TRBJ2-2	TRBD2	NA
CASSLKQNNQPQHF	TGTGCCAGCAGCTTGAAACAGAACAATCAGCCCCAGCATTTT	TRBV5-6	TRBJ1-5	NA	few
CASSLDGFEQFF	TGTGCCAGCAGCTTAGATGGCTTCGAGCAGTTCTTC	TRBV11-3	TRBJ2-1	NA	NA
CASSVAGEGEQYF	TGTGCCAGCAGCGTGGCGGGAGAGGGCGAGCAGTACTTC	TRBV9	TRBJ2-7	TRBD2	NA
CASSQFELKNTEAFF	TGTGCCAGCAGCCAATTCGAGTTAAAGAACACTGAAGCTTTCTTT	TRBV14	TRBJ1-1	NA	once
CASSLRDRGREQFF	TGTGCCAGCAGCCTCCGGGACAGGGGAAGGGAGCAGTTCTTC	TRBV14	TRBJ2-1	TRBD1	NA
CASSPGTGTSYEQYF	TGTGCCAGCAGTCCTGGGACAGGGACTTCCTACGAGCAGTACTTC	TRBV5-4	TRBJ2-7	TRBD1	NA
CASSQDSGSSYNEQFF	TGCGCCAGCAGCCAAGATAGCGGAAGCTCCTACAATGAGCAGTTCTTC	TRBV4-3	TRBJ2-1	NA	NA
CASSKGGANPNTEAFF	TGTGCCAGCAGTAAAGGGGGGGCCAACCCCAACACTGAAGCTTTCTTT	TRBV27	TRBJ1-1	NA	NA
CASSPNTEAFF	TGCGCCAGCAGTCCAAACACTGAAGCTTTCTTT	TRBV10-1	TRBJ1-1	NA	few
CASSQQGALGEKLFF	TGTGCCAGCAGCCAACAGGGGGCTTTAGGGGAAAAACTGTTTTTT	TRBV7-3	TRBJ1-4	TRBD1	few
CASSPRQGAKVGNEQFF	TGTGCCAGCAGCCCACGACAGGGGGCGAAGGTTGGTAATGAGCAGTTCTTC	TRBV5-4	TRBJ2-1	TRBD1	NA
CASHRGPLTDTQYF	TGTGCCAGCCACAGGGGACCTCTCACAGATACGCAGTATTTT	TRBV7-2	TRBJ2-3	TRBD1	NA
CASFRDRGYEQYF	TGCGCCAGCTTTCGGGACAGGGGCTACGAGCAGTACTTC	TRBV5-1	TRBJ2-7	TRBD1	NA
CASSPPTGWNTEAFF	TGTGCCAGCTCACCCCCGACAGGGTGGAACACTGAAGCTTTCTTT	TRBV18	TRBJ1-1	TRBD1	NA
CSVEDQNTQYF	TGCAGCGTTGAAGATCAAAATACGCAGTATTTT	TRBV29-1	TRBJ2-3	NA	once
CASSSYVGPEEETQYF	TGTGCCAGCAGCTCTTACGTGGGGCCAGAAGAAGAGACCCAGTACTTC	TRBV5-6	TRBJ2-5	NA	NA
CATSREGAGGPEQYF	TGTGCCACCAGCCGTGAGGGAGCGGGAGGGCCCGAGCAGTACTTC	TRBV15	TRBJ2-7	TRBD2	NA
CASSSSLGSIHEQFF	TGTGCCAGCAGTTCCTCCCTAGGATCTATTCATGAGCAGTTCTTC	TRBV6-5	TRBJ2-1	NA	once
CASAGTDLFQPQHF	TGTGCCAGCGCCGGGACAGACCTTTTCCAGCCCCAGCATTTT	TRBV4-2	TRBJ1-5	TRBD1	NA